Below, one TCR beta chain is given with its context. These data originate in a study of T cell responses to AZD1222 COVID-19 vaccine. Method: immunoSEQ multiplex PCR; TCRdb's copy keeps in-frame clones and lacks some. The table lists some 66,000 clones, 80% to 90% of them singletons, with roughly 27% in the top ten. Germline CDR1 SNHLY, CDR2 FYNNEI. The CDR3 totals 15 residues. The ends lost 5 bases at V and 6 bases at J; junction bases unmatched: 9. The specimen comprised peripheral blood, sampled 28 days after the second AZD1222 dose. The sequence was collected from an adult who received the AZD1222 COVID-19 vaccine. This chain joins TRBV2 and TRBJ1-4; 7 bases align to TRBD1. The chain's CDR3 is CASSPRTGGDEKLFF. CDR3 nucleotide sequence: TGTGCCAGCAGTCCCCGGACAGGCGGGGATGAAAAACTGTTTTTT.